These T cell receptor beta chains were read from a single sample in a study of T cells after yellow fever vaccination. TCRdb analysed the 5' RACE reads with MiXCR anew, one entry per CDR3 protein. The sample has fewer than 400,000 distinct CDR3 sequences; about 10% are singletons. The sample in question was CD4+ T cells sorted from PBMCs, obtained 45 days after the yellow fever booster vaccination. The receptors were gathered from a man between 18 and 35 years old who received the YFV17D yellow fever vaccine. Both conserved end residues are part of each CDR3. D genes are given only for firm matches. Not all rows give a size; the values are once, few, many and, for expanded clones, a class.

J gene: TRBJ2-7; D gene: .; V gene: TRBV5-6; clone size: .; CDR3 protein: CASSLRDNYEQYF; CDR3 DNA: TGTGCCAGCAGCCTCCGGGACAACTACGAGCAGTACTTC
J gene: TRBJ2-5; D gene: TRBD1; V gene: TRBV11-3; clone size: few; CDR3 protein: CASSLADRGETQYF; CDR3 DNA: TGTGCCAGCAGCTTAGCCGACAGGGGAGAGACCCAGTACTTC
J gene: TRBJ1-2; D gene: .; V gene: TRBV12-3/TRBV12-4; clone size: few; CDR3 protein: CASSQGGRNYGYTF; CDR3 DNA: TGTGCCAGCAGCCAGGGAGGGAGAAACTATGGCTACACCTTC
J gene: TRBJ2-1; D gene: TRBD2; V gene: TRBV6-2/TRBV6-3; clone size: few; CDR3 protein: CASSTSGTGGNNEQFF; CDR3 DNA: TGTGCCAGCAGTACCTCCGGGACGGGGGGGAACAATGAGCAGTTCTTC
J gene: TRBJ2-3; D gene: .; V gene: TRBV5-1; clone size: .; CDR3 protein: CASSLAKDTQYF; CDR3 DNA: TGCGCCAGCAGCTTGGCGAAAGATACGCAGTATTTT
J gene: TRBJ2-7; D gene: .; V gene: TRBV12-3/TRBV12-4; clone size: many; CDR3 protein: CASSKGLLDYEQYF; CDR3 DNA: TGTGCCAGCAGTAAGGGACTCCTAGACTACGAGCAGTACTTC
J gene: TRBJ2-3; D gene: TRBD2; V gene: TRBV20-1; clone size: .; CDR3 protein: CSAGTSGGTDTQYF; CDR3 DNA: TGCAGTGCAGGGACTAGCGGGGGCACAGATACGCAGTATTTT
J gene: TRBJ1-1; D gene: .; V gene: TRBV15; clone size: few; CDR3 protein: CATSTGLNTEAFF; CDR3 DNA: TGTGCCACCAGCACAGGGCTGAACACTGAAGCTTTCTTT
J gene: TRBJ2-7; D gene: .; V gene: TRBV18; clone size: .; CDR3 protein: CASSPMLGAPYEQYF; CDR3 DNA: TGTGCCAGCTCACCAATGTTAGGGGCGCCCTACGAGCAGTACTTC
J gene: TRBJ2-1; D gene: TRBD2; V gene: TRBV30; clone size: few; CDR3 protein: CAWSVGLANEQFF; CDR3 DNA: TGTGCCTGGAGTGTGGGACTAGCGAATGAGCAGTTCTTC
J gene: TRBJ1-1; D gene: .; V gene: TRBV7-2; clone size: .; CDR3 protein: CASSLGDRGLNTEAFF; CDR3 DNA: TGTGCCAGCAGCCTGGGGGATAGGGGCTTGAACACTGAAGCTTTCTTT
J gene: TRBJ1-1; D gene: .; V gene: TRBV9; clone size: few; CDR3 protein: CASSVGATEAFF; CDR3 DNA: TGTGCCAGCAGCGTAGGGGCGACTGAAGCTTTCTTT
J gene: TRBJ2-6; D gene: .; V gene: TRBV28; clone size: many; CDR3 protein: CASSLSIFEVLGANVLTF; CDR3 DNA: TGTGCCAGCAGTTTATCCATCTTCGAGGTCCTCGGGGCCAACGTCCTGACTTTC
J gene: TRBJ2-5; D gene: .; V gene: TRBV3-1; clone size: .; CDR3 protein: CASSQGVRNQETQYF; CDR3 DNA: TGTGCCAGCAGCCAAGGCGTCAGAAATCAAGAGACCCAGTACTTC
J gene: TRBJ2-7; D gene: TRBD2; V gene: TRBV7-2; clone size: .; CDR3 protein: CASSLTLATYEQYF; CDR3 DNA: TGTGCCAGCAGCTTAACACTAGCGACCTACGAGCAGTACTTC